Following are 2 T cell receptor beta chains from one sample sequenced in a study of regulatory T cells in long-lasting Graves disease. Time point noted: newly diagnosed GD, antithyroid drugs for less than 3 months. PBMC RNA was the source of the TCR library. For TCR beta, libraries came from iRepertoire HTBI primers and Arm-PCR of CDR3 regions. Using its own MiXCR run on the multiplex PCR reads, TCRdb lists one record per CDR3 protein. The repertoire holds 250,000 to 300,000 distinct CDR3 sequences, with under 20% as singletons. These data are also associated with another study on T cells in Graves' hyperthyroidism and ophthalmopathy.

The sample here was peripheral blood mononuclear cells (PBMCs), taken at new diagnosis, from a patient treated with antithyroid drugs. These receptors originate from a woman aged 25 to 45 with Graves disease.

As for this clonotype: A far larger clone is a single base away, which makes a read error likely. The V call is TRBV7-9, the J call TRBJ1-1; no firm D call. V shed 1 base and J shed 4 bases, with 10 bases lying between them. The germline gives CDR1 SEHNR, CDR2 FQNEAQ (reference sequence). CDR3 length equals 14 residues. Written as DNA, the CDR3 is TGTGCCAGCAGCTTAGATGCGCGGAGCACTGAAGCTTTCTTT. This translates into CASSLDARSTEAFF.

The rearrangement links TRBV2 to TRBJ2-2; 9 bases map to TRBD1. The J segment lost 7 bases and the V segment lost 7 bases, leaving 7 bases of the junction unmatched. The CDR3 length is 14 residues. Per the germline V gene, CDR1 is SNHLY and CDR2 is FYNNEI. In nucleotides, the CDR3 is TGTGCCAGCAATACAGGGGGCGCGAGCGGGGAGCTGTTTTTT. It is translated as CASNTGGASGELFF.